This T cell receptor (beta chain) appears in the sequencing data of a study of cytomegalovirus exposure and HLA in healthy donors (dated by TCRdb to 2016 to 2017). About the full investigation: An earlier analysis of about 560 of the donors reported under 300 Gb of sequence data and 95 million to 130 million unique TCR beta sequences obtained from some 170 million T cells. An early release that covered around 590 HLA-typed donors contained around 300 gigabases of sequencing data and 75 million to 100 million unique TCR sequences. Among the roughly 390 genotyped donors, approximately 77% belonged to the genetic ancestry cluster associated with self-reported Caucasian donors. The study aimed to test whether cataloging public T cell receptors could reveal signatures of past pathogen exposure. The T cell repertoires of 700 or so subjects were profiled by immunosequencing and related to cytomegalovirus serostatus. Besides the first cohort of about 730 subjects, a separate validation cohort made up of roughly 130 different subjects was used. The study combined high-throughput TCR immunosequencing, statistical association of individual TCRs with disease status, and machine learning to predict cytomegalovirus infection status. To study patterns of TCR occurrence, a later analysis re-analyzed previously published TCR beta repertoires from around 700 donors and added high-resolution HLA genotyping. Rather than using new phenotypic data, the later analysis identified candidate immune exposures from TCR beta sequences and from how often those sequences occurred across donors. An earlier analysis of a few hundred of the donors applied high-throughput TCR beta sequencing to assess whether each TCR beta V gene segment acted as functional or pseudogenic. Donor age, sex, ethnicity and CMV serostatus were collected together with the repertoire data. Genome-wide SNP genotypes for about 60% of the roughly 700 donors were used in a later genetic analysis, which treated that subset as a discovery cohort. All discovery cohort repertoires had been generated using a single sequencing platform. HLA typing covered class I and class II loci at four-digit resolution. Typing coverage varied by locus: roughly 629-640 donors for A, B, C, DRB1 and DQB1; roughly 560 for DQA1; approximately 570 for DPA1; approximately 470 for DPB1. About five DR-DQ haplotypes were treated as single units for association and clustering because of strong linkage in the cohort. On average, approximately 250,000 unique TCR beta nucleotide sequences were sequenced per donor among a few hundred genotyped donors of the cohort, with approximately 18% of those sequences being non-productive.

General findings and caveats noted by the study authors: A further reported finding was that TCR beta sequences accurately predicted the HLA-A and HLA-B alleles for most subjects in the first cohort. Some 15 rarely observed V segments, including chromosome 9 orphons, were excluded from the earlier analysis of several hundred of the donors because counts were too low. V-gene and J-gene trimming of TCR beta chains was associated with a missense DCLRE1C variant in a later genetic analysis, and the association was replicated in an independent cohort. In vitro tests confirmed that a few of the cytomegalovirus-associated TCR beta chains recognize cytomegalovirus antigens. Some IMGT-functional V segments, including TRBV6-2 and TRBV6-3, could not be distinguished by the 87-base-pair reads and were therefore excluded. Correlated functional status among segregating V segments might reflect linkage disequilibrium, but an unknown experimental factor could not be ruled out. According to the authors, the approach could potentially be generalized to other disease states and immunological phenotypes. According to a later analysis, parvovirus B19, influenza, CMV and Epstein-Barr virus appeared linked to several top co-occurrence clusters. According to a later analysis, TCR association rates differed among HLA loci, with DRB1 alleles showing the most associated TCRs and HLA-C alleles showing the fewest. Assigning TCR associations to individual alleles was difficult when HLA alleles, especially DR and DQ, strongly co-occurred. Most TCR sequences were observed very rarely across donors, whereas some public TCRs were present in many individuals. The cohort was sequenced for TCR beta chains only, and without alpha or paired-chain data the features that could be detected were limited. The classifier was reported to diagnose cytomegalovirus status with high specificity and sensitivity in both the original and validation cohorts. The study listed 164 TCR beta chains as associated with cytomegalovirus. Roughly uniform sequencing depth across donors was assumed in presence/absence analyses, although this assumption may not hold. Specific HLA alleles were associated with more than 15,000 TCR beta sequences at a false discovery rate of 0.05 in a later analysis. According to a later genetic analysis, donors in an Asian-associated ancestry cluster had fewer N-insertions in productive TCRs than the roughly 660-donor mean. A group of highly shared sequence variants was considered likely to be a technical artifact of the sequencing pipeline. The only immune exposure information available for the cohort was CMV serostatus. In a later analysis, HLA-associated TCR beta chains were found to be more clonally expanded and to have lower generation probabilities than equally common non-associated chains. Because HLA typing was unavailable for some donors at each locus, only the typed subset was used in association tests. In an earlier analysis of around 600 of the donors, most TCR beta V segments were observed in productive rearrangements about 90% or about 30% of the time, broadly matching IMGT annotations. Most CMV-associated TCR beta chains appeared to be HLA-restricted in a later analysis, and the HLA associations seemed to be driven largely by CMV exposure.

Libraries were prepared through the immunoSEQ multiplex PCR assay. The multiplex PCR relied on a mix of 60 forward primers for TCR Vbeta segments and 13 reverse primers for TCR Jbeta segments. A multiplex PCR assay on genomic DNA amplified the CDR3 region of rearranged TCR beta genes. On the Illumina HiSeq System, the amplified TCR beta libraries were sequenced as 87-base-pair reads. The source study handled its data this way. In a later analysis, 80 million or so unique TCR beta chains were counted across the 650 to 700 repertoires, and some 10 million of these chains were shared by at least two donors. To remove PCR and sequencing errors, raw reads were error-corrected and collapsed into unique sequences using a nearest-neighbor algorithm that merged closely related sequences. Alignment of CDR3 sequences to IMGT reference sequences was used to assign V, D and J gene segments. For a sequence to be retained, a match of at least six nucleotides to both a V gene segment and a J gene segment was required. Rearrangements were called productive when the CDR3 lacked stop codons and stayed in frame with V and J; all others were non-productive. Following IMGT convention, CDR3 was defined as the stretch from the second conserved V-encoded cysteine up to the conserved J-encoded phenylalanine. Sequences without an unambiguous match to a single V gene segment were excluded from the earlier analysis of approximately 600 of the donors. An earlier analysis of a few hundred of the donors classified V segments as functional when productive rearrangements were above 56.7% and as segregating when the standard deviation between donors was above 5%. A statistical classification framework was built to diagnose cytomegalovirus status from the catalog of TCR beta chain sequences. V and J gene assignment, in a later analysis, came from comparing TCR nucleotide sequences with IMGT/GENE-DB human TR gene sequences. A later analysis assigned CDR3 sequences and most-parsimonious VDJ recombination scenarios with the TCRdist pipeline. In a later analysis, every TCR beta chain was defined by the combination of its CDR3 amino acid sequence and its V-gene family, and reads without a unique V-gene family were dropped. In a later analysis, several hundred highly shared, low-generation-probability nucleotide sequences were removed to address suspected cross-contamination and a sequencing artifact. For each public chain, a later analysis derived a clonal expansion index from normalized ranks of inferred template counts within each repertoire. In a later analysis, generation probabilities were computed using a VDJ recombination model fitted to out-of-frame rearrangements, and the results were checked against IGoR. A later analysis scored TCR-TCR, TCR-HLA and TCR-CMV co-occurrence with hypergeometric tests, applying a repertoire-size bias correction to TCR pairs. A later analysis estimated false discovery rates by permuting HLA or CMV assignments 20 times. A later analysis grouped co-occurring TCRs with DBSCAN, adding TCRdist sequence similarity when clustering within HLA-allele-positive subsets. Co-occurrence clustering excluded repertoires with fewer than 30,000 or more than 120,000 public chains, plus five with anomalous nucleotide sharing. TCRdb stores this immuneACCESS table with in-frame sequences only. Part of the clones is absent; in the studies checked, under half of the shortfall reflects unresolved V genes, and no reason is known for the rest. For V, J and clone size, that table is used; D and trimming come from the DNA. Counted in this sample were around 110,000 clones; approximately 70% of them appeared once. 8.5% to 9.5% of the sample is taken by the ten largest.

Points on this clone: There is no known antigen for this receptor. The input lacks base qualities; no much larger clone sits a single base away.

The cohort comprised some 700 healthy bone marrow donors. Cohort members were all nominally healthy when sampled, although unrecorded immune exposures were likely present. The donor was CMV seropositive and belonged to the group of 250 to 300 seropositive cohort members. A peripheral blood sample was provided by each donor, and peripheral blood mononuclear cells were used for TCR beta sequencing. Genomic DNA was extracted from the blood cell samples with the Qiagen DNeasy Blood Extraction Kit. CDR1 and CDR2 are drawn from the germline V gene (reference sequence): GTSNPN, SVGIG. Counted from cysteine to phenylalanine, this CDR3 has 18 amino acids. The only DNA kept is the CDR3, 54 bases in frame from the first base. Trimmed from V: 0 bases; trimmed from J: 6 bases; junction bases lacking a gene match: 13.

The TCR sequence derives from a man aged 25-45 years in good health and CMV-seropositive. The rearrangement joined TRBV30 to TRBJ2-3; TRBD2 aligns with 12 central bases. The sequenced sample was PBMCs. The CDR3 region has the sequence CAWSVYPPGLAGRDTQYF. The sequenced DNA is TGTGCCTGGAGTGTGTACCCCCCCGGACTAGCGGGGCGGGATACGCAGTATTTT. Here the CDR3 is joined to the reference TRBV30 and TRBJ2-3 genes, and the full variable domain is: SQTIHQWPATLVQPVGSPLSLECTVEGTSNPNLYWYRQAAGRGLQLLFYSVGIGQISSEVPQNLSASRPQDRQFILSSKKLLLSDSGFYLCAWSVYPPGLAGRDTQYFGPGTRLTVL.